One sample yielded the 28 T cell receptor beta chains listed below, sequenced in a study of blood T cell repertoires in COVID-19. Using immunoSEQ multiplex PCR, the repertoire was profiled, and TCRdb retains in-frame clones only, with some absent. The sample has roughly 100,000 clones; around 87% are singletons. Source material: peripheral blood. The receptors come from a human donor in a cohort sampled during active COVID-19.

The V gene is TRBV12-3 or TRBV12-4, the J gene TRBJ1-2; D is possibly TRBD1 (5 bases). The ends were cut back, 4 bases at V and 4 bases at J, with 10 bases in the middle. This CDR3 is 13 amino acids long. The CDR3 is CASSSSGIYGYTF. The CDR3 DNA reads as TGTGCCAGCAGTTCTTCAGGGATCTATGGCTACACCTTC.

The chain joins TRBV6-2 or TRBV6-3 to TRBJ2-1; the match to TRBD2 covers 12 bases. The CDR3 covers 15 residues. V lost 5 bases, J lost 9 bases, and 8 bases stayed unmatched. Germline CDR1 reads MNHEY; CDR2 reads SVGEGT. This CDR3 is CASSPLAGGYIEQFF. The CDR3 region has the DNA TGTGCCAGCAGTCCCCTAGCGGGGGGGTATATTGAGCAGTTCTTC.

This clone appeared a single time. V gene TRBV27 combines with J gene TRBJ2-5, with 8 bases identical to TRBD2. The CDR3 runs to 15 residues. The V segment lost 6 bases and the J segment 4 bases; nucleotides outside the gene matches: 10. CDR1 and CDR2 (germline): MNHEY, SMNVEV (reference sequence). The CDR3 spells CASRKSGGPGETQYF. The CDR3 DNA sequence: TGTGCCAGCAGAAAATCGGGGGGGCCGGGAGAGACCCAGTACTTC.

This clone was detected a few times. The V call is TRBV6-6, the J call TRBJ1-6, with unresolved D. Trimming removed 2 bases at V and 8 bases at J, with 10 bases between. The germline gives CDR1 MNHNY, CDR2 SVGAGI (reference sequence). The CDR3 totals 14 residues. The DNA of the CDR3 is TGTGCCAGCAGTTACGAGTGGACTGATTCACCCCTCCACTTT. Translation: CASSYEWTDSPLHF.

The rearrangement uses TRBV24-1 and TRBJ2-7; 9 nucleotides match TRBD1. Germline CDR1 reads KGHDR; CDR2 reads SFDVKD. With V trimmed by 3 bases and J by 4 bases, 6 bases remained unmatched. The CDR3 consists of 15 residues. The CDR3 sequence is CATSDPGQGRYEQYF. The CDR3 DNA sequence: TGTGCCACCAGTGATCCGGGACAGGGACGATACGAGCAGTACTTC.

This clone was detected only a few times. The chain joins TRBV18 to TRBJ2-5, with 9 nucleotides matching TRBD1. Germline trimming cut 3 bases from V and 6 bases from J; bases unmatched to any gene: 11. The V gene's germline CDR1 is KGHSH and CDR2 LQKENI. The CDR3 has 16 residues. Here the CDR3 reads CASSPTVGTGMKTQYF. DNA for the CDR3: TGTGCCAGCTCACCCACCGTGGGGACAGGGATGAAGACCCAGTACTTC. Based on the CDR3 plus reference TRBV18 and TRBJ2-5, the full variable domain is NAGVMQNPRHLVRRRGQEARLRCSPMKGHSHVYWYRQLPEEGLKFMVYLQKENIIDESGMPKERFSAEFPKEGPSILRIQQVVRGDSAAYFCASSPTVGTGMKTQYFGPGTRLLVL.

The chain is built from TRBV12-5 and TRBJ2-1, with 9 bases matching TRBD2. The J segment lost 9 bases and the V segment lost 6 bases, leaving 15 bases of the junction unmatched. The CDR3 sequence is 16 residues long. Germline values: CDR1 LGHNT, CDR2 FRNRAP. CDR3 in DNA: TGTGCTAGTGGCTCACGCGGCGGGGGGGCCTTTGGTGAGCAGTTCTTC. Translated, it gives CASGSRGGGAFGEQFF. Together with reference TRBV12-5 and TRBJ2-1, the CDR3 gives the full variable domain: DARVTQTPRHKVTEMGQEVTMRCQPILGHNTVFWYRQTMMQGLELLAYFRNRAPLDDSGMPKDRFSAEMPDATLATLKIQPSEPRDSAVYFCASGSRGGGAFGEQFFGPGTRLTVL.

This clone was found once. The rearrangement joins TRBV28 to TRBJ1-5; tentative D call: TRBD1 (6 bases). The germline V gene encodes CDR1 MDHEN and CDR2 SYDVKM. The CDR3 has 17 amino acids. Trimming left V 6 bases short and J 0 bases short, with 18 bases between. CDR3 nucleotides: TGTGCCAGCAGCACGCTGCGTAGGGGGTATAGCAATCAGCCCCAGCATTTT. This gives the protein CASSTLRRGYSNQPQHF.

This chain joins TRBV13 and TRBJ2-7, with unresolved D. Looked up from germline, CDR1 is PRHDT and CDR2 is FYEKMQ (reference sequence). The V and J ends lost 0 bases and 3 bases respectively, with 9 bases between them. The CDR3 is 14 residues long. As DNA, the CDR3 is TGTGCCAGCAGCTTAGGCCAGAGGAACTACGAGCAGTACTTC. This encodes CASSLGQRNYEQYF.

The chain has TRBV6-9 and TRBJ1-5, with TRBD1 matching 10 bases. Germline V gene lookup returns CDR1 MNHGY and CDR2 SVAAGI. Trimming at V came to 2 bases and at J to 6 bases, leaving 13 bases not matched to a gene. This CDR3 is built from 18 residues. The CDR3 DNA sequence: TGTGCCAGCAGTTATGCCCGGGACAGGGGTCTCATGTGTCAGCCCCAGCATTTT. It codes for CASSYARDRGLMCQPQHF.

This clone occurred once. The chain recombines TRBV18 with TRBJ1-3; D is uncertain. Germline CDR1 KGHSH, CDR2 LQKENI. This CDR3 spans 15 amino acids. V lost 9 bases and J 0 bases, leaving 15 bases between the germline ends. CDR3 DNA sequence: TGTGCCAGTTATCTCGGAGTAGGCTCTGGAAACACCATATATTTT. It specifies CASYLGVGSGNTIYF.

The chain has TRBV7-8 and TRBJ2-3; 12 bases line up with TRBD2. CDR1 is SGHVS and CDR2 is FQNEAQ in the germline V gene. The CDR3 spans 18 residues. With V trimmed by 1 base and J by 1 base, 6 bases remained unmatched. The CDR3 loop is CASSLGLAGGRGTDTQYF. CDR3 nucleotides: TGTGCCAGCAGCTTAGGTCTAGCGGGGGGGCGGGGCACAGATACGCAGTATTTT.

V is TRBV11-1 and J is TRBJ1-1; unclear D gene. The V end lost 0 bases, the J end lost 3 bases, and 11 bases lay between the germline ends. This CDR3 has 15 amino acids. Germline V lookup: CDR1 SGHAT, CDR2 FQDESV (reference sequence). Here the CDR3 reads CASSLAREPYTEAFF. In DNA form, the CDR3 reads TGTGCCAGCAGCTTAGCGCGAGAGCCCTACACTGAAGCTTTCTTT.

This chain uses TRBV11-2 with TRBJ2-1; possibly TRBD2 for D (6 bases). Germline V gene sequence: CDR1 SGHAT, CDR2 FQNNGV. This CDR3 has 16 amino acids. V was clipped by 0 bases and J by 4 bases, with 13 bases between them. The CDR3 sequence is CASSLEAAGPYNEQFF. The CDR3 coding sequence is TGTGCCAGCAGCTTAGAAGCGGCGGGGCCGTACAATGAGCAGTTCTTC.

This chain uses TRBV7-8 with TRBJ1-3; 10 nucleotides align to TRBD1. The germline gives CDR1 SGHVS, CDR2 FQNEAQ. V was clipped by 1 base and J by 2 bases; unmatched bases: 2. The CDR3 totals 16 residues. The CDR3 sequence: CASSLGGTGAGNTIYF. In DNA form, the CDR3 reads TGTGCCAGCAGCTTAGGAGGGACAGGGGCTGGAAACACCATATATTTT.

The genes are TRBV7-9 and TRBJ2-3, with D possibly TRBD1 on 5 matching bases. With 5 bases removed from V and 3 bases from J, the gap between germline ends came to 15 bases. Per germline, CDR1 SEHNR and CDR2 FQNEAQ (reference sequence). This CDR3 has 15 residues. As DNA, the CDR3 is TGTGCCAGCAGCCGCCATGGGGCCGGGACAGATACGCAGTATTTT. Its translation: CASSRHGAGTDTQYF.

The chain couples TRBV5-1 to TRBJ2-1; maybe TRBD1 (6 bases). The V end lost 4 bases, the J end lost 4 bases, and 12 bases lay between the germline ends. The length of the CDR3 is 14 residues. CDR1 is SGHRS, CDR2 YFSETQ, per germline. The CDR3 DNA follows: TGCGCCAGCAGCCAAGGACAGACTTACAATGAGCAGTTCTTC. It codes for CASSQGQTYNEQFF.

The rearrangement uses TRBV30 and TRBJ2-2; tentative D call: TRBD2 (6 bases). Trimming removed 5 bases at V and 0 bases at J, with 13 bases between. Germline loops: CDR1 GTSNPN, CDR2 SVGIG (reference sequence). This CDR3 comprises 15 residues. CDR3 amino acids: CAWATSGSNTGELFF. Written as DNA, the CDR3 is TGTGCCTGGGCGACAAGCGGGTCGAACACCGGGGAGCTGTTTTTT.

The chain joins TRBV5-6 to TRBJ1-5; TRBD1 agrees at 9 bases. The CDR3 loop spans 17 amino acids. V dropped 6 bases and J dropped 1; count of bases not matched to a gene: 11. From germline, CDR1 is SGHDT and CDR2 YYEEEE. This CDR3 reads CASKRQGGGMSNQPQHF. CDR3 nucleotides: TGTGCCAGCAAGAGACAGGGGGGCGGGATGAGCAATCAGCCCCAGCATTTT.

The CDR3 nucleotides read TGCGCCAGCAGCTTGGAGGCGGGGGTCGGGACTGAAGCTTTCTTT. Translation: CASSLEAGVGTEAFF. The V and J genes are TRBV5-1 and TRBJ1-1; D may be TRBD1 (5 bases). V dropped 0 bases and J dropped 5 bases, with 14 bases sitting between them. This CDR3 is 15 amino acids long. Germline V lookup: CDR1 SGHRS, CDR2 YFSETQ.

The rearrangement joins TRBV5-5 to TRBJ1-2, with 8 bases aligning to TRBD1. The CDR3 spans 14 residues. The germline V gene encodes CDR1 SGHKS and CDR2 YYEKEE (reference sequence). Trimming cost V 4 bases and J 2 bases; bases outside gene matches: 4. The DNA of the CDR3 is TGTGCCAGCAGCCTCCGGACAGGGAACTATGGCTACACCTTC. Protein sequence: CASSLRTGNYGYTF.

This CDR3 is CAWARTGGTEAFF. The DNA for the CDR3 is TGTGCCTGGGCAAGGACAGGGGGGACTGAAGCTTTCTTT. The chain combines TRBV30 with TRBJ1-1; 10 positions match TRBD1. After removal of 5 bases from V and 5 bases from J, the junction contained 5 bases not matched to a gene. There are 13 residues in the CDR3. Germline V lookup: CDR1 GTSNPN, CDR2 SVGIG (reference sequence).

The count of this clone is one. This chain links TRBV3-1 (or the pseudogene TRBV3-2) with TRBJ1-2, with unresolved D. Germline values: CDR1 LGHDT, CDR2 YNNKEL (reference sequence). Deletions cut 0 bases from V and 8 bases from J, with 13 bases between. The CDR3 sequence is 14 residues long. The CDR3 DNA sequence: TGTGCCAGCAGCCAAGAGATCGGTACTAGCGGCTACACCTTC. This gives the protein CASSQEIGTSGYTF.

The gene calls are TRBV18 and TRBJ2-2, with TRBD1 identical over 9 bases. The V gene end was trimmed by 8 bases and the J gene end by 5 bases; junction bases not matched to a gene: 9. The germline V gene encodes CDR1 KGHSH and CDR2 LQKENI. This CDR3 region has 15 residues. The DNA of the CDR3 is TGTGCCAGCCAACCAAATGGACAGGGGACCGGGGAGCTGTTTTTT. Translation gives CASQPNGQGTGELFF.

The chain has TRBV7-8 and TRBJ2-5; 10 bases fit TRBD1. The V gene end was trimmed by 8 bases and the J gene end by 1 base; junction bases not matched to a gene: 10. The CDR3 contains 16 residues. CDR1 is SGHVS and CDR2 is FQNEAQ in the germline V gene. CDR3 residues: CASLSRDRGPQETQYF. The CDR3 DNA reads TGTGCCAGCCTATCCCGGGACAGGGGCCCCCAAGAGACCCAGTACTTC.

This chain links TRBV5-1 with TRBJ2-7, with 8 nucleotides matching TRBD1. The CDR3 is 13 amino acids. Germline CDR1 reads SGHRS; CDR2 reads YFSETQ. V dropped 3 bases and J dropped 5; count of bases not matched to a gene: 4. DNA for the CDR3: TGCGCCAGCAGCTGGACAGGGTCCAACGAGCAGTACTTC. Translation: CASSWTGSNEQYF.

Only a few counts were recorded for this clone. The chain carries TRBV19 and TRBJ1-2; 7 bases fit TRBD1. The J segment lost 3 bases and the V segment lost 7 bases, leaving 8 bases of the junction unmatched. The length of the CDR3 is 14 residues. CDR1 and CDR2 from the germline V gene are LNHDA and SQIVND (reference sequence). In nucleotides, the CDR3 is TGTGCCAGTAAACAGACAGGGTTGGACTATGGCTACACCTTC. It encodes CASKQTGLDYGYTF.

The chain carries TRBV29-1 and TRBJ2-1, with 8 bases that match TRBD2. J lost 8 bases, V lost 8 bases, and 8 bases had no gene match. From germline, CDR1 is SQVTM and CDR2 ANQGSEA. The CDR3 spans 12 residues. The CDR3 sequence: CSLSGGPHEQFF. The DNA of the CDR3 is TGCAGCCTTTCGGGGGGGCCTCATGAGCAGTTCTTC.